This TCR beta chain was obtained from a study of blood T cell repertoires in COVID-19. TCRdb's table, derived via immunoSEQ multiplex PCR, lists solely in-frame clones and lacks some. The sample lists some 130,000 clones, over 75% seen once, with over 3.5% in the top ten. V shed 0 bases, J shed 5 bases, and the junction held 2 bases outside the gene matches. The germline gives CDR1 LNHDA, CDR2 SQIVND (reference sequence). The CDR3 is 14 amino acids. The receptor comes from a woman aged 55-75 years with acute or convalescent COVID-19. This rearrangement joins TRBV19 to TRBJ2-5; TRBD1 matches at 8 bases. The specimen sequenced was peripheral blood. This CDR3 reads CASSIDTGGETQYF. In nucleotides, the CDR3 is TGTGCCAGTAGTATAGACACAGGGGGGGAGACCCAGTACTTC.